Following are 32 T cell receptor beta chains from one sample sequenced in a study of T cell responses to AZD1222 COVID-19 vaccine. Profiled with immunoSEQ multiplex PCR; TCRdb holds only in-frame clones, not every one. This table has 100,000 to 150,000 clones, just under 95% appearing once. Sample: peripheral blood, taken on day 0 of AZD1222 vaccination. The receptors were gathered from an adult in good health.

The chain carries TRBV19 and TRBJ1-5, with 7 bases fitting TRBD1. V dropped 8 bases and J dropped 1; count of bases not matched to a gene: 2. This CDR3 is built from 13 residues. In germline, CDR1 is LNHDA, CDR2 SQIVND (reference sequence). CDR3 coding DNA: TGTGCCAGTGGGACAGTAAGCAATCAGCCCCAGCATTTT. It encodes CASGTVSNQPQHF.

This clone was seen only once. The V gene is TRBV27, the J gene TRBJ2-1; a weak D match, TRBD1 (5 bases). Trimming left V 8 bases short and J 5 bases short, with 10 bases between. The CDR3 runs 12 residues. Germline CDR1 MNHEY, CDR2 SMNVEV (reference sequence). The CDR3 sequence is CASGLGDNEQFF. CDR3 nucleotide sequence: TGTGCCAGCGGGTTAGGGGACAATGAGCAGTTCTTC.

The sample holds a few counts of this clone. The chain recombines TRBV7-2 with TRBJ2-7, with 8 positions matching TRBD1. Germline values: CDR1 SGHTA, CDR2 FQGNSA. The length of the CDR3 is 15 residues. V lost 5 bases and J lost 2; bases outside the gene matches: 8. The CDR3 DNA follows: TGTGCCAGCAGCCTCGTTGGACAGGGCCCCTACGAGCAGTACTTC. Protein product: CASSLVGQGPYEQYF.

This clone was observed once. V usage is TRBV2 and J usage is TRBJ1-3; D gene ambiguous. Trimming removed 6 bases at V and 3 bases at J, with 12 bases between. Per germline, CDR1 SNHLY and CDR2 FYNNEI. This CDR3 spans 14 amino acids. The CDR3 sequence: CASSPQRRGNTIYF. The CDR3 region has the DNA TGTGCCAGCAGCCCCCAGCGCCGTGGAAACACCATATATTTT.

The chain combines TRBV5-1 with TRBJ1-1; 7 bases fit TRBD1. CDR3 size: 15 residues. The ends lost 0 bases at V and 6 bases at J; junction bases unmatched: 8. The germline gives CDR1 SGHRS, CDR2 YFSETQ. In DNA form, the CDR3 reads TGCGCCAGCAGCTTGGCGGGGGACAGAGAGTCTGAAGCTTTCTTT. Translation: CASSLAGDRESEAFF.

The rearrangement joins TRBV30 to TRBJ2-3; 11 bases fit TRBD2. CDR1 and CDR2 from the germline V gene are GTSNPN and SVGIG (reference sequence). The CDR3 runs to 14 residues. J was trimmed by 3 bases and V by 2 bases; bases with no gene match: 1. CDR3 DNA sequence: TGTGCCTGGAGTATAGCGGGAGGGACAGATACGCAGTATTTT. Its translation: CAWSIAGGTDTQYF.

V gene TRBV9 combines with J gene TRBJ2-2; 7 bases line up with TRBD2. Losses at the gene ends were 7 bases for V and 2 bases for J; bases not matched to a gene: 2. The CDR3 extends over 13 amino acids. Germline V lookup: CDR1 SGDLS, CDR2 YYNGEE. DNA of the CDR3: TGTGCCAGCTCTAGCGGTAACACCGGGGAGCTGTTTTTT. It encodes CASSSGNTGELFF.

The genes are TRBV28 and TRBJ1-3, with D unclear. V lost 8 bases to trimming and J lost 1 base, with 12 bases between them. The length of the CDR3 is 14 residues. Germline CDR1 and CDR2: MDHEN and SYDVKM. The CDR3 spells CASRLGGSGNTIYF. DNA for the CDR3: TGTGCCAGCCGCCTCGGAGGGTCTGGAAACACCATATATTTT.

The chain joins TRBV5-1 to TRBJ2-3; TRBD2 aligns across 7 bases. The trim removed 3 bases at V and 2 bases at J, leaving 6 bases unmatched. Germline CDR1 reads SGHRS; CDR2 reads YFSETQ. There are 15 residues in the CDR3. The CDR3 bases are TGCGCCAGCAGCTCCTGGGGGGGAATCACAGATACGCAGTATTTT. Its protein is CASSSWGGITDTQYF.

V usage is TRBV27 and J usage is TRBJ2-1; D is unresolved. CDR1 MNHEY and CDR2 SMNVEV come from the germline V gene (reference sequence). V was clipped by 3 bases and J by 6 bases, with 12 bases between them. This CDR3 has 14 residues. CDR3 residues: CASSLPESPNEQFF. The CDR3 coding sequence is TGTGCCAGCAGTTTGCCCGAATCCCCCAATGAGCAGTTCTTC.

This chain uses TRBV19 with TRBJ1-2; possibly TRBD1 for D (6 bases). The germline V gene encodes CDR1 LNHDA and CDR2 SQIVND (reference sequence). CDR3 size: 13 residues. Trimming cost V 3 bases and J 8 bases, with 13 bases left between them. The CDR3 loop is CASSIGQGRGYTF. DNA of the CDR3: TGTGCCAGTAGTATTGGGCAGGGGCGCGGCTACACCTTC.

V and J are TRBV28 and TRBJ1-2; a possible D gene is TRBD1 (6 bases). V lost 5 bases and J 3 bases, leaving 16 bases between the germline ends. CDR1 MDHEN and CDR2 SYDVKM come from the germline V gene. CDR3 length: 15 residues. The CDR3 reads CASSTEGGGDYGYTF. Written as DNA, the CDR3 is TGTGCCAGCAGTACAGAGGGGGGGGGCGACTATGGCTACACCTTC.

The rearrangement links TRBV19 to TRBJ2-1, with D perhaps TRBD1 or TRBD2 (5 bases each). Germline V gene data show CDR1 as LNHDA and CDR2 as SQIVND (reference sequence). V dropped 3 bases and J dropped 9 bases, with 18 bases sitting between them. This CDR3 has 15 amino acids. CDR3 in amino acids: CASSITGRIRGEQFF. The CDR3 DNA reads as TGTGCCAGTAGTATTACGGGACGCATCCGCGGTGAGCAGTTCTTC.

This chain links TRBV28 with TRBJ2-1, with D perhaps TRBD2 (6 bases). In germline, CDR1 is MDHEN, CDR2 SYDVKM. The CDR3 is 14 amino acids. The germline V and J ends were trimmed by 6 bases and 4 bases, with 13 bases remaining between them. CDR3 sequence: CASSSLGGYNEQFF. The CDR3, as DNA: TGTGCCAGCAGCTCCCTGGGGGGTTACAATGAGCAGTTCTTC.

The V and J genes are TRBV28 and TRBJ2-2; D call uncertain. With 0 bases removed from V and 1 base from J, the gap between germline ends came to 6 bases. This CDR3 has 15 amino acids. Germline values: CDR1 MDHEN, CDR2 SYDVKM. The CDR3 protein is CASSLWVMNTGELFF. As DNA, the CDR3 is TGTGCCAGCAGTTTATGGGTTATGAACACCGGGGAGCTGTTTTTT.

This clone is a singleton in its sample. The V and J genes are TRBV27 and TRBJ2-2; D ambiguous. With 5 bases removed from V and 2 bases from J, the gap between germline ends came to 6 bases. Germline CDR1 reads MNHEY; CDR2 reads SMNVEV (reference sequence). The CDR3 is 13 residues long. CDR3 region: CASSPINTGELFF. The CDR3 nucleotides read TGTGCCAGCAGTCCGATAAACACCGGGGAGCTGTTTTTT.

This sequence joins TRBV20-1 and TRBJ1-2, with D hard to call. The CDR3 extends over 11 amino acids. Per germline, CDR1 DFQATT and CDR2 SNEGSKA (reference sequence). V was trimmed by 3 bases and J by 3 bases, leaving 5 bases between them. The CDR3, as DNA: TGCAGTGCTAGTTTCTACTATGGCTACACCTTC. Amino acids: CSASFYYGYTF.

This chain uses TRBV10-3 with TRBJ2-7, with 8 bases lining up with TRBD2. The CDR3 runs to 14 residues. V was pared by 7 bases and J by 7 bases, with 12 bases of the junction left unmatched. Germline CDR1 reads ENHRY; CDR2 reads SYGVKD. In nucleotides, the CDR3 is TGTGCCATCACCTCCGGGAGGGGGACGGGGGAGCAGTACTTC. Residues: CAITSGRGTGEQYF.

As concerns this clone: Other DNA sequences within the sample encode an identical CDR3. The chain combines TRBV9 with TRBJ2-2; 12 nucleotides align to TRBD2. V trimming: 4 bases; J trimming: 6 bases; junction bases outside the gene matches: 4. This CDR3 region has 15 residues. Germline CDR1 and CDR2: SGDLS and YYNGEE. As DNA, the CDR3 is TGTGCCAGCAGCCCTCTAGCGGGAGGGGCCGGGGAGCTGTTTTTT. It is translated as CASSPLAGGAGELFF.

Notes on this clone: The same CDR3 can be traced to other DNA sequences in this sample. V and J are TRBV18 and TRBJ1-2; a possible D gene is TRBD1 (5 bases). The CDR3 runs to 14 residues. Per germline, CDR1 KGHSH and CDR2 LQKENI. The V gene lost 2 bases and the J gene lost 0 bases, with 7 bases spanning the gap. The CDR3 DNA is TGTGCCAGCTCACCAGGGGGGGCTAACTATGGCTACACCTTC. Amino acids: CASSPGGANYGYTF.

The V gene is TRBV5-4, the J gene TRBJ2-3; no reliable D call. Germline V gives CDR1 SGHNT, CDR2 YYREEE (reference sequence). This CDR3 spans 14 amino acids. The V end lost 0 bases, the J end lost 7 bases, and 12 bases lay between the germline ends. Written as DNA, the CDR3 is TGTGCCAGCAGCTTGGCGGCAAGTCCTTATACGCAGTATTTT. This translates into CASSLAASPYTQYF.

The chain combines TRBV12-3 or TRBV12-4 with TRBJ1-2; D is perhaps TRBD1 (5 bases). Trimming shortened V by 3 bases and J by 8 bases, and 10 bases separated the two germline ends. The CDR3 has 12 amino acids. CDR3 DNA sequence: TGTGCCAGCAGTTTCGGGACGAGCGGCTACACCTTC. Its protein product is CASSFGTSGYTF.

Only a few counts were recorded for this clone. The junction shows a germline mismatch at one end, possibly a read error. V and J are TRBV2 and TRBJ2-3; 11 bases fit TRBD1. Germline CDR1 SNHLY, CDR2 FYNNEI. This CDR3 spans 12 amino acids. The CDR3 sequence is CAGQGEADTQYF. The CDR3 DNA follows: TGCGCGGGACAGGGGGAGGCAGATACGCAGTATTTT.

This sequence joins TRBV28 and TRBJ2-3, with TRBD2 matching over 7 bases. The CDR3 is made up of 17 amino acids. Losses at the gene ends were 3 bases for V and 0 bases for J; bases not matched to a gene: 9. Looked up from germline, CDR1 is MDHEN and CDR2 is SYDVKM. The CDR3 DNA follows: TGTGCCAGCAGTTTGCTAGCGGTCTCCTCTAGCACAGATACGCAGTATTTT. Its translation is CASSLLAVSSSTDTQYF. Based on the CDR3 plus reference TRBV28 and TRBJ2-3, the full variable domain is DVKVTQSSRYLVKRTGEKVFLECVQDMDHENMFWYRQDPGLGLRLIYFSYDVKMKEKGDIPEGYSVSREKKERFSLILESASTNQTSMYLCASSLLAVSSSTDTQYFGPGTRLTVL.

The chain couples TRBV7-8 to TRBJ1-3, with D hard to call. Germline-derived CDR1 and CDR2 are SGHVS and FQNEAQ. The CDR3 runs 17 residues. Trimming took 4 bases from V and 2 from J, leaving 18 bases between them. The CDR3 reads CASSSILEVTAGNTIYF. DNA of the CDR3: TGTGCCAGCAGCTCCATTTTGGAGGTCACGGCTGGAAACACCATATATTTT.

This clone was recorded only once. The chain carries TRBV19 and TRBJ1-1; TRBD1 agrees at 7 bases. J lost 10 bases, V lost 6 bases, and 5 bases had no gene match. This CDR3 region has 11 residues. CDR1 LNHDA and CDR2 SQIVND come from the germline V gene (reference sequence). CDR3 protein: CASRGDRSAFF. CDR3 nucleotides: TGTGCCAGTAGGGGGGACAGATCAGCTTTCTTT.

The chain uses TRBV19 and TRBJ1-2, with 8 bases that match TRBD1. Germline V gives CDR1 LNHDA, CDR2 SQIVND (reference sequence). The CDR3 is made up of 14 amino acids. The V and J ends lost 5 bases and 2 bases, in that order; junction bases with no gene match: 4. The CDR3 loop is CASSGQGANYGYTF. The CDR3 nucleotides are TGTGCCAGTAGTGGCCAGGGGGCAAACTATGGCTACACCTTC.

Worth noting for this clone: In the same sample, other DNA sequences code for this CDR3. The gene calls are TRBV25-1 and TRBJ2-5, with TRBD2 identical over 8 bases. Germline loops: CDR1 MGHDK, CDR2 SYGVNS. The CDR3 is 15 amino acids. V lost 2 bases to trimming and J lost 4 bases; unmatched junction nucleotides: 6. The CDR3 sequence is CASSEGLAGRETQYF. Here the CDR3 DNA reads TGTGCCAGCAGTGAAGGTTTAGCGGGACGAGAGACCCAGTACTTC.

V is TRBV11-3 and J is TRBJ2-3; 9 bases are a match to TRBD2. This CDR3 is built from 16 residues. Germline assignment: CDR1 SGHNT and CDR2 YENEEA. V trimming: 5 bases; J trimming: 4 bases; junction bases outside the gene matches: 10. CDR3 bases: TGTGCCAGCAGCCCGGCTTGGCGGGAGGGTTCAGATACGCAGTATTTT. As protein: CASSPAWREGSDTQYF.

This rearrangement joins TRBV11-1 to TRBJ1-2; D call uncertain. V was shortened by 1 base and J by 0 bases, with 9 bases between the two germline ends. The germline V gene has CDR1 SGHAT and CDR2 FQDESV (reference sequence). The CDR3 length is 15 residues. CDR3 residues: CASSLEVGSNYGYTF. The CDR3, as DNA: TGTGCCAGCAGCTTAGAGGTAGGATCTAACTATGGCTACACCTTC.

The chain couples TRBV12-5 to TRBJ2-5; 8 positions match TRBD1. There are 14 residues in the CDR3. Germline lookup yields CDR1 LGHNT and CDR2 FRNRAP. Germline trimming cut 5 bases from V and 3 bases from J; bases unmatched to any gene: 5. The CDR3 sequence: CASGGGTGEETQYF. CDR3 nucleotides: TGTGCTAGTGGTGGGGGGACAGGTGAAGAGACCCAGTACTTC.

The rearrangement links TRBV19 to TRBJ2-7; D not resolved. Between the trimmed V and J ends, which lost 6 bases and 1 base, there was a span of 10 bases. Germline lookup yields CDR1 LNHDA and CDR2 SQIVND (reference sequence). The CDR3 has 13 residues. In DNA form, the CDR3 reads TGTGCCAGTAGCTCCGACGTTTCCTACGAGCAGTACTTC. As protein: CASSSDVSYEQYF.